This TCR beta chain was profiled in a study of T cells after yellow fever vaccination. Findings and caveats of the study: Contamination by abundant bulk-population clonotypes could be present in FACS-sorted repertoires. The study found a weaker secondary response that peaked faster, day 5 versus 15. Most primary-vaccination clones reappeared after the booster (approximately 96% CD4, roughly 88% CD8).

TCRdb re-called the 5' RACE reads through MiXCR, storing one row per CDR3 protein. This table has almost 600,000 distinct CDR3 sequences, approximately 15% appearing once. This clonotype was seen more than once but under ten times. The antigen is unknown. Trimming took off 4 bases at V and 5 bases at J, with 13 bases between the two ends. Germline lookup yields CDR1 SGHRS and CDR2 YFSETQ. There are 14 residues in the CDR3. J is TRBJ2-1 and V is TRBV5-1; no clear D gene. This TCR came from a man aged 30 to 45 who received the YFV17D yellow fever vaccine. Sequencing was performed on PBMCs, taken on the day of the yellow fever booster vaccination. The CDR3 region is CASSPTGQNNEQFF. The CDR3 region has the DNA TGCGCCAGCAGCCCCACCGGGCAGAACAATGAGCAGTTCTTC.